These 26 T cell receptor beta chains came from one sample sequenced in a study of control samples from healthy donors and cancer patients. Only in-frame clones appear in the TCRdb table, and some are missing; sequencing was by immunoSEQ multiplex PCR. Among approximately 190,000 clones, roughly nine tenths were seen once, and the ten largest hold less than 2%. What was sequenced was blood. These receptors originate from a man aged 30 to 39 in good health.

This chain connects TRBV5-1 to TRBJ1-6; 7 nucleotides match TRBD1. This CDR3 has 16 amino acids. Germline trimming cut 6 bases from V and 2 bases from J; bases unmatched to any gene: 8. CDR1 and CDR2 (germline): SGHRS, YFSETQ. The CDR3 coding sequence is TGCGCCAGCACGGACCTCGACAGGGCCTATAATTCACCCCTCCACTTT. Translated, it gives CASTDLDRAYNSPLHF.

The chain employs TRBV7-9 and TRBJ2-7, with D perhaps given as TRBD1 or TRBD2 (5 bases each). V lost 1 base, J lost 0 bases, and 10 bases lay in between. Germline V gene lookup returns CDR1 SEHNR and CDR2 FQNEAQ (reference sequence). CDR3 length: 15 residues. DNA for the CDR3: TGTGCCAGCAGCTTAGTTGGGGGAAGCTCCTACGAGCAGTACTTC. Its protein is CASSLVGGSSYEQYF.

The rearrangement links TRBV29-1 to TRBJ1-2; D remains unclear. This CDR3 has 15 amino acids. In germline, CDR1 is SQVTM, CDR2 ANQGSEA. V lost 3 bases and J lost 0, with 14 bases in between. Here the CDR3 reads CSVESRYGSNYGYTF. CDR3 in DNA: TGCAGCGTTGAGTCTCGGTATGGATCTAACTATGGCTACACCTTC. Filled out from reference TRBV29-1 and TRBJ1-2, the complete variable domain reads SAVISQKPSRDICQRGTSLTIQCQVDSQVTMMFWYRQQPGQSLTLIATANQGSEATYESGFVIDKFPISRPNLTFSTLTVSNMSPEDSSIYLCSVESRYGSNYGYTFGSGTRLTVV.

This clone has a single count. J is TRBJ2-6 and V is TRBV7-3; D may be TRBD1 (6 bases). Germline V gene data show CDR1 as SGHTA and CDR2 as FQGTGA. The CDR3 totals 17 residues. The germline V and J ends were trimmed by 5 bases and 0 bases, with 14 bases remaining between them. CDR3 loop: CASSLQGPSSGANVLTF. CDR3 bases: TGTGCCAGCAGCCTGCAGGGGCCTAGCTCTGGGGCCAACGTCCTGACTTTC.

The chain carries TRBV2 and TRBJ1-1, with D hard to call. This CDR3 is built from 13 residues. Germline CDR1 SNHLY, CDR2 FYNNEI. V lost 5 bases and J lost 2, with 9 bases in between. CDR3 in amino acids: CASSKAENTEAFF. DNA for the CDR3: TGTGCCAGCAGTAAGGCGGAAAACACTGAAGCTTTCTTT.

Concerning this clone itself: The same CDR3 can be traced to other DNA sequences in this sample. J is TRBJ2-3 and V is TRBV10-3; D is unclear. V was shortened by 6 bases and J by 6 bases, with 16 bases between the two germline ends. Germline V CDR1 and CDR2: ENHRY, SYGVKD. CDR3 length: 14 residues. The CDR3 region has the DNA TGTGCCATCAGGCCCGACGCTTCAGGTGATACGCAGTATTTT. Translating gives CAIRPDASGDTQYF.

CDR3 bases: TGTGCCAGCAGCCAGGACGGCTCTGGAAACACCATATATTTT. This sequence encodes CASSQDGSGNTIYF. The chain employs TRBV5-4 and TRBJ1-3; the D is unclear. V was clipped by 4 bases and J by 0 bases, with 8 bases between them. The CDR3 consists of 14 residues. Germline V gene lookup returns CDR1 SGHNT and CDR2 YYREEE (reference sequence).

The CDR3 DNA is TGTGCCTGTATGGACAGATCTGGAAACACCATATATTTT. Translation: CACMDRSGNTIYF. The V call is TRBV30, the J call TRBJ1-3, with D possibly being TRBD1 (6 bases). In germline, CDR1 is GTSNPN, CDR2 SVGIG (reference sequence). The CDR3 loop spans 13 amino acids. V gave up 6 bases and J gave up 1 base, with 10 bases separating them. Filled out from reference TRBV30 and TRBJ1-3, the complete variable domain reads SQTIHQWPATLVQPVGSPLSLECTVEGTSNPNLYWYRQAAGRGLQLLFYSVGIGQISSEVPQNLSASRPQDRQFILSSKKLLLSDSGFYLCACMDRSGNTIYFGEGSWLTVV.

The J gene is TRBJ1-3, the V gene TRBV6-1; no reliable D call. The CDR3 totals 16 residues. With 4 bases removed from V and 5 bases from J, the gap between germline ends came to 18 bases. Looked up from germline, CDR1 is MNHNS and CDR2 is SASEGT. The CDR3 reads CASSGLRRMERNTIYF. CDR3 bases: TGTGCCAGCAGTGGCCTCCGGCGCATGGAGAGAAACACCATATATTTT.

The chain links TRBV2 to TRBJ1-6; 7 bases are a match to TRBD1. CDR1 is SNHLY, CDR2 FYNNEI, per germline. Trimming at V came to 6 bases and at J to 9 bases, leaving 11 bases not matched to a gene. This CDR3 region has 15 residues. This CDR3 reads CASSVGQGGSSPLHF. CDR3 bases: TGTGCCAGCAGCGTCGGGCAGGGGGGATCTTCACCCCTCCACTTT.

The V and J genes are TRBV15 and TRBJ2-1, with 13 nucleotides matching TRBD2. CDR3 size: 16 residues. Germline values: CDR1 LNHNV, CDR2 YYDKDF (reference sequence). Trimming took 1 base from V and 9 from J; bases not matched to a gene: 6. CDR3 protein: CATSRVELAGGLEQFF. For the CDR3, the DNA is TGTGCCACCAGCAGAGTAGAACTAGCGGGGGGGCTTGAGCAGTTCTTC.

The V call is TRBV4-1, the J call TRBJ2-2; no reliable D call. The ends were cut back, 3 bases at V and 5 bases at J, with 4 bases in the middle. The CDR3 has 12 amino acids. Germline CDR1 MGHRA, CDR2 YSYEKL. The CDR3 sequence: CASSHDTGELFF. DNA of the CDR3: TGCGCCAGCAGCCATGATACCGGGGAGCTGTTTTTT.

CDR3 in DNA: TGCAGCGTTGACTGGGGGCGGGTGGACACTGAAGCTTTCTTT. Residues: CSVDWGRVDTEAFF. The rearrangement links TRBV29-1 to TRBJ1-1, with D maybe TRBD1 (6 bases). The CDR3 covers 14 residues. Trimming left V 3 bases short and J 3 bases short, with 14 bases between. The germline V gene encodes CDR1 SQVTM and CDR2 ANQGSEA.

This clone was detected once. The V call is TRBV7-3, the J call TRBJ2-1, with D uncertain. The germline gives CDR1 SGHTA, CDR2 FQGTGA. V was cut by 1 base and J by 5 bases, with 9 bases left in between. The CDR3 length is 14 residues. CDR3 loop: CASSLIGRDNEQFF. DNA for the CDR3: TGTGCCAGCAGCTTAATTGGCAGAGACAATGAGCAGTTCTTC.

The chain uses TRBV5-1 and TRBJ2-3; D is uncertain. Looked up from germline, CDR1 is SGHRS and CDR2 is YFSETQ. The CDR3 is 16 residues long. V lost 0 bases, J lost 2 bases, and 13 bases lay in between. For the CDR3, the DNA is TGCGCCAGCAGCTTGGCCGTGGCGCAGGACACAGATACGCAGTATTTT. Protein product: CASSLAVAQDTDTQYF.

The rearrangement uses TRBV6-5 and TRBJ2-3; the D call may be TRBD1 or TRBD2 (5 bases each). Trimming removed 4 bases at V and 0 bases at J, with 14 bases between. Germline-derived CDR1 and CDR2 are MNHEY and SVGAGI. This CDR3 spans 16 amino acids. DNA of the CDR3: TGTGCCAGCAGTTGGTCGGGGCCCTCTAGCACAGATACGCAGTATTTT. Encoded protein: CASSWSGPSSTDTQYF.

CDR3: CAGLLQGTGGVEGQPQHF. The CDR3 DNA reads TGCGCCGGGCTCCTTCAAGGGACAGGGGGCGTTGAAGGTCAGCCCCAGCATTTT. This rearrangement joins TRBV5-1 to TRBJ1-5; TRBD1 agrees at 12 bases. CDR1 is SGHRS, CDR2 YFSETQ, per germline. J was trimmed by 6 bases and V by 10 bases; bases with no gene match: 20. The CDR3 spans 18 residues.

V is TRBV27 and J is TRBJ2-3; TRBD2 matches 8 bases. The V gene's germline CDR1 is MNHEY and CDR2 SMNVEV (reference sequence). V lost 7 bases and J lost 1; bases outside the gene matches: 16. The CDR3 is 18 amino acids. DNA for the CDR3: TGTGCCAGCATTGGGCCTGGAAAAGTAGCGGGGCGCACAGATACGCAGTATTTT. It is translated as CASIGPGKVAGRTDTQYF.

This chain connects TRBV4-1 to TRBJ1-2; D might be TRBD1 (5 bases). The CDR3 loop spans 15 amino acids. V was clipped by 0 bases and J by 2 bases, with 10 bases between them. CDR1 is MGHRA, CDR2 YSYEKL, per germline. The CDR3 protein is CASSQDEGANYGYTF. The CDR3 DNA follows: TGCGCCAGCAGCCAAGATGAAGGGGCGAACTATGGCTACACCTTC.

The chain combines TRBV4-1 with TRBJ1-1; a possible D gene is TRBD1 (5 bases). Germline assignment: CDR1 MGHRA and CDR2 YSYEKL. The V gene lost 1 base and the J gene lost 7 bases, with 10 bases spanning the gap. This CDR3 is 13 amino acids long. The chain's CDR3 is CASSQGQGFEAFF. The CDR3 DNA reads TGCGCCAGCAGCCAAGGTCAGGGTTTTGAAGCTTTCTTT.

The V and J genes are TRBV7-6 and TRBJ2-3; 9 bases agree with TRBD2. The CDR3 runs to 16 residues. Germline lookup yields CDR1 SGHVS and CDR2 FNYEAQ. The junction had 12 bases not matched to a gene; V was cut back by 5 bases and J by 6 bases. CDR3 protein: CASSQTAGGPLDTQYF. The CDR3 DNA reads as TGTGCCAGCAGCCAGACGGCGGGGGGGCCTTTGGATACGCAGTATTTT.

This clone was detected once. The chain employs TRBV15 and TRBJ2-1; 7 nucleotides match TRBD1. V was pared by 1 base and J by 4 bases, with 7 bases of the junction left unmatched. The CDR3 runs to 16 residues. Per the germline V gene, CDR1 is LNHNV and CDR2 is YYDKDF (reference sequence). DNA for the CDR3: TGTGCCACCAGCAGAGTAGGGGGCCCCACTTACAATGAGCAGTTCTTC. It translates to CATSRVGGPTYNEQFF.

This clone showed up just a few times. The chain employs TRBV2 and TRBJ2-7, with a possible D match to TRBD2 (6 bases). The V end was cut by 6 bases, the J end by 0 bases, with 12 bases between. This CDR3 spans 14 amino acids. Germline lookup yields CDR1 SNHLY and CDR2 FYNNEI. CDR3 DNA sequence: TGTGCCAGCAGCGCCGGGGGAAGCTCCTACGAGCAGTACTTC. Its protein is CASSAGGSSYEQYF.

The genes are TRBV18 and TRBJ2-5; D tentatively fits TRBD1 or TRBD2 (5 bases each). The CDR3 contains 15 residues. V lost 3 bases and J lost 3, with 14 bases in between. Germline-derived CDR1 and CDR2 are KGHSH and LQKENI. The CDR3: CASSPLWGSEETQYF. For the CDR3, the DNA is TGTGCCAGCTCACCCCTCTGGGGGTCCGAAGAGACCCAGTACTTC.

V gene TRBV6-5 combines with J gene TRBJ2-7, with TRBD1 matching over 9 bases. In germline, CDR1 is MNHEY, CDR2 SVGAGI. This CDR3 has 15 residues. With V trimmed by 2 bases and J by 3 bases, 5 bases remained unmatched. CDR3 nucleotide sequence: TGTGCCAGCAGTTACGGGACAGGGAAGTTCTACGAGCAGTACTTC. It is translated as CASSYGTGKFYEQYF.

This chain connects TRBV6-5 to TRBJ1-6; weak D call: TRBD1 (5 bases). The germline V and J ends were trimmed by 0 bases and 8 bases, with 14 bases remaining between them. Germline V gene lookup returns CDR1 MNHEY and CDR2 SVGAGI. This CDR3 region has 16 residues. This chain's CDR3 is CASSYSNGGGDSPLHF. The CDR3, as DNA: TGTGCCAGCAGTTACTCGAATGGCGGGGGGGATTCACCCCTCCACTTT.